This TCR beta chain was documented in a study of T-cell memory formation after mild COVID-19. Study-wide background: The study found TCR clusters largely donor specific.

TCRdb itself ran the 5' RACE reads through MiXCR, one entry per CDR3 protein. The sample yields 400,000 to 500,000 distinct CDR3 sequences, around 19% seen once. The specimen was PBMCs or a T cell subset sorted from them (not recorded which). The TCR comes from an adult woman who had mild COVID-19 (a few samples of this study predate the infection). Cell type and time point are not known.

In nucleotides, the CDR3 is TGTGCCAGCACCCCGCCCCTAAGCGGGAGGGAAGAGACCCAGTACTTC. This translates into CASTPPLSGREETQYF. This rearrangement joins TRBV12-3 or TRBV12-4 to TRBJ2-5; 10 bases fit TRBD2. The CDR3 loop spans 16 amino acids. V shed 7 bases and J 3 bases; nucleotides not matched to a gene: 11.